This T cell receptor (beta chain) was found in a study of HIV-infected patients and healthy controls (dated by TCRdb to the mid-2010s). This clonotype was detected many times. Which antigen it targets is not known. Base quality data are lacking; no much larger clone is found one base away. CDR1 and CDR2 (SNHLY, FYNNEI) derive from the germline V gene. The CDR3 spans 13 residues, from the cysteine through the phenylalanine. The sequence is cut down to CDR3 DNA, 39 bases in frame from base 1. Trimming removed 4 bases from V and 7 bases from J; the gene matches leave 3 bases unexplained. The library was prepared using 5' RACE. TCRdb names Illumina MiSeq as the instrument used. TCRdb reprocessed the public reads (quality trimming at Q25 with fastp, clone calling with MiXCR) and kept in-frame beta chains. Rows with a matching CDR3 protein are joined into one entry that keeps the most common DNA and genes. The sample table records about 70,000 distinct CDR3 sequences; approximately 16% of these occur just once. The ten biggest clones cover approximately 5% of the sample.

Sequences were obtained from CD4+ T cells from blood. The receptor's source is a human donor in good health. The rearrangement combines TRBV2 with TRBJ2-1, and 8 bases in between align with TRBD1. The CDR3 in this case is CASSGWTGNEQFF. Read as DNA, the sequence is TGTGCCAGCAGTGGCTGGACAGGGAATGAGCAGTTCTTC.